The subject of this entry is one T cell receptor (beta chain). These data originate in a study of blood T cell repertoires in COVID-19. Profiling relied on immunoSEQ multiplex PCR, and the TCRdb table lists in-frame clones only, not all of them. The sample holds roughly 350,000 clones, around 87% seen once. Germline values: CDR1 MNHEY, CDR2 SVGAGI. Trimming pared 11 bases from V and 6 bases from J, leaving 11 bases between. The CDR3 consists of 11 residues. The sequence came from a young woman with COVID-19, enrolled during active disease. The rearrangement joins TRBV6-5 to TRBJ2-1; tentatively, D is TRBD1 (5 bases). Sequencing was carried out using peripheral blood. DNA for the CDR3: TGTGCCTCCTCTAGGGGCAATGAGCAGTTCTTC. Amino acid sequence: CASSRGNEQFF.